This passage covers 32 T cell receptor beta chains from one sample sequenced in a study of OX40 agonist ivuxolimab in advanced cancers. Profiled with immunoSEQ multiplex PCR; TCRdb holds only in-frame clones, not every one. The sample records approximately 55,000 clones, roughly 86% being singletons. The material was CD4+ or CD8+ T cells sorted from blood, obtained in a trial of the OX40 agonist ivuxolimab. These receptors came from an adult with an advanced solid tumor such as melanoma, head and neck, liver or kidney cancer.

The genes are TRBV5-1 and TRBJ1-4; D is possibly TRBD1 (5 bases). Germline V gene lookup returns CDR1 SGHRS and CDR2 YFSETQ. V was cut by 0 bases and J by 5 bases, with 11 bases left in between. The CDR3 is 15 residues long. CDR3 amino acids: CASSLGGPENEKLFF. CDR3 DNA sequence: TGCGCCAGCAGCTTGGGGGGACCGGAAAATGAAAAACTGTTTTTT.

The chain carries TRBV5-4 and TRBJ2-5, with TRBD2 identical over 10 bases. Per germline, CDR1 SGHNT and CDR2 YYREEE (reference sequence). CDR3 size: 14 residues. V was pared by 1 base and J by 7 bases, with 4 bases of the junction left unmatched. CDR3 region: CASSLPGLATTQYF. The CDR3 nucleotides read TGTGCCAGCAGCTTGCCGGGACTAGCGACGACCCAGTACTTC.

The chain employs TRBV2 and TRBJ2-5; TRBD1 matches at 7 bases. The germline gives CDR1 SNHLY, CDR2 FYNNEI. This CDR3 is built from 15 residues. Trimming at V came to 5 bases and at J to 0 bases, leaving 6 bases not matched to a gene. DNA of the CDR3: TGTGCCAGCAGTACGGGACAGACGTACCAAGAGACCCAGTACTTC. Its translation: CASSTGQTYQETQYF. Filled out from reference TRBV2 and TRBJ2-5, the complete variable domain reads EPEVTQTPSHQVTQMGQEVILRCVPISNHLYFYWYRQILGQKVEFLVSFYNNEISEKSEIFDDQFSVERPDGSNFTLKIRSTKLEDSAMYFCASSTGQTYQETQYFGPGTRLLVL.

This clone came up once. The rearrangement uses TRBV5-1 and TRBJ2-5; D is possibly TRBD2 (6 bases). Germline-derived CDR1 and CDR2 are SGHRS and YFSETQ. CDR3 length: 13 residues. The V end lost 7 bases, the J end lost 4 bases, and 14 bases lay between the germline ends. CDR3 loop: CASRDSFSETQYF. CDR3 sequence (DNA): TGCGCCAGCCGGGACTCATTTTCAGAGACCCAGTACTTC.

The chain is built from TRBV28 and TRBJ2-7, with D perhaps given as TRBD1 or TRBD2 (6 bases each). The CDR3 length is 15 residues. Germline loops: CDR1 MDHEN, CDR2 SYDVKM. Between the trimmed V and J ends, which lost 6 bases and 0 bases, there was a span of 15 bases. DNA for the CDR3: TGTGCCAGCAGCCGGGGGCAGGTTAGCTCCTACGAGCAGTACTTC. Its protein is CASSRGQVSSYEQYF.

The J gene is TRBJ2-5, the V gene TRBV19; 8 bases fit TRBD2. Germline CDR1 LNHDA, CDR2 SQIVND (reference sequence). V was clipped by 4 bases and J by 2 bases; unmatched bases: 9. The CDR3 contains 16 residues. CDR3: CASSTLTGTSQETQYF. DNA for the CDR3: TGTGCCAGTAGTACGCTCACCGGGACTAGTCAAGAGACCCAGTACTTC.

The rearrangement links TRBV5-8 to TRBJ1-3; D unresolved. The germline gives CDR1 SGHTS, CDR2 YDEGEE. The germline V and J ends were trimmed by 0 bases and 0 bases, with 7 bases remaining between them. The CDR3 covers 15 residues. CDR3 bases: TGTGCCAGCAGCTTGGCAGACTACTCTGGAAACACCATATATTTT. It yields the protein CASSLADYSGNTIYF.

The chain is built from TRBV13 and TRBJ2-7; D is undetermined. Trimming took off 0 bases at V and 2 bases at J, with 8 bases between the two ends. This CDR3 region has 14 residues. Germline CDR1 PRHDT, CDR2 FYEKMQ (reference sequence). The CDR3 region is CASSLGQAAYEQYF. The CDR3 DNA reads as TGTGCCAGCAGCTTAGGGCAGGCTGCCTACGAGCAGTACTTC. Full variable domain (outside the CDR3, taken from reference TRBV13 and TRBJ2-7): AAGVIQSPRHLIKEKRETATLKCYPIPRHDTVYWYQQGPGQDPQFLISFYEKMQSDKGSIPDRFSAQQFSDYHSELNMSSLELGDSALYFCASSLGQAAYEQYFGPGTRLTVT.

The chain carries TRBV6-1 and TRBJ2-1; D unclear. The germline gives CDR1 MNHNS, CDR2 SASEGT. The CDR3 runs to 15 residues. Deletions cut 0 bases from V and 8 bases from J, with 14 bases between. The CDR3 sequence: CASSEALPGVDEQFF. The CDR3 DNA follows: TGTGCCAGCAGTGAAGCGCTTCCTGGGGTGGATGAGCAGTTCTTC.

The gene calls are TRBV28 and TRBJ2-1; 11 bases fit TRBD2. CDR1 and CDR2 (germline): MDHEN, SYDVKM. The CDR3 runs 13 residues. V trimming: 5 bases; J trimming: 13 bases; junction bases outside the gene matches: 7. The CDR3 sequence: CASSELAGVSQFF. CDR3 in DNA: TGTGCCAGCAGTGAACTAGCGGGAGTGTCCCAGTTCTTC.

V and J are TRBV7-2 and TRBJ1-2, with TRBD1 identical over 8 bases. Trimming removed 1 base from V and 4 bases from J; junction bases left unmatched: 8. CDR3 size: 16 residues. Germline V gene lookup returns CDR1 SGHTA and CDR2 FQGNSA. The CDR3 reads CASSLVPGQAGYGYTF. CDR3 in DNA: TGTGCCAGCAGCTTAGTTCCGGGACAGGCGGGCTATGGCTACACCTTC.

This chain uses TRBV7-6 with TRBJ1-2, with D possibly TRBD1 on 5 matching bases. Deletions cut 0 bases from V and 4 bases from J, with 12 bases between. The CDR3 runs to 15 residues. In germline, CDR1 is SGHVS, CDR2 FNYEAQ. The CDR3 DNA reads TGTGCCAGCAGCTTAGCCTCAACAGGAGGCTATGGCTACACCTTC. This encodes CASSLASTGGYGYTF.

J is TRBJ2-7 and V is TRBV6-5; 9 nucleotides line up with TRBD2. Per germline, CDR1 MNHEY and CDR2 SVGAGI. The ends lost 6 bases at V and 1 base at J; junction bases unmatched: 7. There are 15 residues in the CDR3. In nucleotides, the CDR3 is TGTGCCAGCAGATCAGCGGGAGGAGGTTCCTACGAGCAGTACTTC. Amino acids: CASRSAGGGSYEQYF.

V gene TRBV5-6 combines with J gene TRBJ1-5; a possible D gene is TRBD1 (5 bases). CDR3 length equals 15 residues. Germline lookup yields CDR1 SGHDT and CDR2 YYEEEE. With 4 bases removed from V and 4 bases from J, the gap between germline ends came to 15 bases. The CDR3, as DNA: TGTGCCAGCAGCCAAGGGACGGTGGGTAATCAGCCCCAGCATTTT. Translating it yields CASSQGTVGNQPQHF.

V gene TRBV13 combines with J gene TRBJ2-1; D might be TRBD1 or TRBD2, each matching 5 bases. V was clipped by 5 bases and J by 0 bases, with 17 bases between them. CDR1 PRHDT and CDR2 FYEKMQ come from the germline V gene (reference sequence). The CDR3 extends over 17 amino acids. The CDR3 nucleotides read TGTGCCAGCAGCAAACCTCGGGGCCCGAGCTCCTACAATGAGCAGTTCTTC. It specifies CASSKPRGPSSYNEQFF. Variable domain in full (rest from reference TRBV13 and TRBJ2-1): AAGVIQSPRHLIKEKRETATLKCYPIPRHDTVYWYQQGPGQDPQFLISFYEKMQSDKGSIPDRFSAQQFSDYHSELNMSSLELGDSALYFCASSKPRGPSSYNEQFFGPGTRLTVL.

The chain joins TRBV18 to TRBJ1-1; D remains unclear. This CDR3 spans 17 amino acids. Trimming shortened V by 1 base and J by 0 bases, and 15 bases separated the two germline ends. Germline CDR1 KGHSH, CDR2 LQKENI. The CDR3 bases are TGTGCCAGCTCACCACAGATGGGTTCAAAGTTGAACACTGAAGCTTTCTTT. Its translation: CASSPQMGSKLNTEAFF.

This sequence joins TRBV6-6 and TRBJ2-5, with 10 bases that match TRBD1. CDR1 and CDR2 (germline): MNHNY, SVGAGI (reference sequence). V lost 6 bases and J lost 4; bases outside the gene matches: 8. The CDR3 has 15 residues. DNA of the CDR3: TGTGCCAGCAGGAGTGACAGGGGGCGGCGAGAGACCCAGTACTTC. It translates to CASRSDRGRRETQYF.

This chain links TRBV7-3 with TRBJ2-1, with 7 bases lining up with TRBD2. Losses at the gene ends were 8 bases for V and 4 bases for J; bases not matched to a gene: 8. CDR1 and CDR2 from the germline V gene are SGHTA and FQGTGA. CDR3 length: 14 amino acids. CDR3 residues: CASSSSGIYNEQFF. In nucleotides, the CDR3 is TGTGCCAGCTCGTCTAGCGGCATATACAATGAGCAGTTCTTC. Based on the CDR3 plus reference TRBV7-3 and TRBJ2-1, the full variable domain is GAGVSQTPSNKVTEKGKYVELRCDPISGHTALYWYRQSLGQGPEFLIYFQGTGAADDSGLPNDRFFAVRPEGSVSTLKIQRTERGDSAVYLCASSSSGIYNEQFFGPGTRLTVL.

The V call is TRBV29-1, the J call TRBJ2-1; TRBD2 matches 11 bases. Germline values: CDR1 SQVTM, CDR2 ANQGSEA. The CDR3 extends over 18 amino acids. The junction had 11 bases not matched to a gene; V was cut back by 4 bases and J by 0 bases. CDR3 DNA sequence: TGCAGCGTTGGAGGTCTAGCGGGAGGTCTAAGCTCCTACAATGAGCAGTTCTTC. This gives the protein CSVGGLAGGLSSYNEQFF.

This clone was found once. The chain joins TRBV28 to TRBJ1-1; TRBD1 matches at 7 bases. Germline CDR1 MDHEN, CDR2 SYDVKM. Unmatched junction bases numbered 2, after V lost 1 base and J lost 3 bases. CDR3 length: 14 amino acids. CDR3 amino acids: CASSLLTGDTEAFF. The CDR3 bases are TGTGCCAGCAGTTTATTAACAGGGGACACTGAAGCTTTCTTT.

The chain joins TRBV29-1 to TRBJ1-1, with D possibly being TRBD1 (6 bases). The CDR3 contains 13 residues. Germline V CDR1 and CDR2: SQVTM, ANQGSEA. V was shortened by 1 base and J by 4 bases, with 10 bases between the two germline ends. The CDR3 sequence: CSVEGVGGTEAFF. The CDR3 coding sequence is TGCAGCGTTGAAGGAGTAGGGGGCACTGAAGCTTTCTTT.

The rearrangement joins TRBV20-1 to TRBJ2-5; D uncertain. CDR3 length equals 10 residues. Germline V gene sequence: CDR1 DFQATT, CDR2 SNEGSKA (reference sequence). Trimming cost V 1 base and J 9 bases, with 6 bases left between them. Here the CDR3 DNA reads TGCAGTGCTAGAGTCTTGGCCCAGTACTTC. Translating it yields CSARVLAQYF.

The rearrangement links TRBV5-1 to TRBJ1-1, with 8 nucleotides matching TRBD1. J was trimmed by 3 bases and V by 4 bases; bases with no gene match: 8. Germline V gives CDR1 SGHRS, CDR2 YFSETQ. The CDR3 loop spans 15 amino acids. The CDR3 DNA sequence: TGCGCCAGCAGCCGCGACGGACAGGGCCACACTGAAGCTTTCTTT. Its translation: CASSRDGQGHTEAFF.

The CDR3 here is CASSPQGASSYNEQFF. In DNA, the CDR3 is TGTGCCAGCTCACCACAGGGCGCTAGCAGCTACAATGAGCAGTTCTTC. The chain links TRBV18 to TRBJ2-1, with D perhaps TRBD2 (5 bases). The CDR3 contains 16 residues. V was shortened by 1 base and J by 3 bases, with 13 bases between the two germline ends. Germline-derived CDR1 and CDR2 are KGHSH and LQKENI. Full variable domain (outside the CDR3, taken from reference TRBV18 and TRBJ2-1): NAGVMQNPRHLVRRRGQEARLRCSPMKGHSHVYWYRQLPEEGLKFMVYLQKENIIDESGMPKERFSAEFPKEGPSILRIQQVVRGDSAAYFCASSPQGASSYNEQFFGPGTRLTVL.

The chain couples TRBV7-9 to TRBJ2-2; maybe TRBD2 (5 bases). V was pared by 1 base and J by 1 base, with 7 bases between. CDR1 and CDR2 (germline): SEHNR, FQNEAQ (reference sequence). There are 15 residues in the CDR3. CDR3 loop: CASSLGGLNTGELFF. The CDR3 DNA sequence: TGTGCCAGCAGCTTAGGCGGGCTGAACACCGGGGAGCTGTTTTTT.

This chain links TRBV6-6 with TRBJ2-7; TRBD2 aligns across 10 bases. The trim removed 5 bases at V and 3 bases at J, leaving 7 bases unmatched. The CDR3 covers 15 residues. Germline V lookup: CDR1 MNHNY, CDR2 SVGAGI (reference sequence). The CDR3 DNA sequence: TGTGCCAGCAGTGCCCCAGCGGGAGGGGTCTACGAGCAGTACTTC. Translating gives CASSAPAGGVYEQYF.

This chain uses TRBV18 with TRBJ1-1; D may be TRBD1 (5 bases). V shed 5 bases and J shed 4 bases, with 20 bases lying between them. The CDR3 loop spans 16 amino acids. Germline-derived CDR1 and CDR2 are KGHSH and LQKENI. The CDR3 protein is CASSSTIGWDRTEAFF. In nucleotides, the CDR3 is TGTGCCAGCTCATCAACGATAGGGTGGGACCGCACTGAAGCTTTCTTT.

The rearrangement links TRBV19 to TRBJ1-1; D not certain. The CDR3 is 17 residues long. Trimming left V 2 bases short and J 0 bases short, with 16 bases between. The germline V gene encodes CDR1 LNHDA and CDR2 SQIVND (reference sequence). The CDR3 spells CASSIIMAQRVNTEAFF. CDR3 DNA sequence: TGTGCCAGTAGTATAATAATGGCTCAGCGAGTGAACACTGAAGCTTTCTTT.

This chain connects TRBV30 to TRBJ1-5, with TRBD1 as a possible D gene (6 bases). With 4 bases removed from V and 0 bases from J, the gap between germline ends came to 16 bases. The germline V gene encodes CDR1 GTSNPN and CDR2 SVGIG (reference sequence). The CDR3 has 16 amino acids. The CDR3 sequence is CAWKGGTFNSNQPQHF. In nucleotides, the CDR3 is TGTGCCTGGAAAGGGGGTACGTTCAATAGCAATCAGCCCCAGCATTTT.

The chain combines TRBV29-1 with TRBJ2-1; 10 bases are shared with TRBD2. CDR1 SQVTM and CDR2 ANQGSEA come from the germline V gene. V lost 6 bases, J lost 4 bases, and 15 bases stayed unmatched. CDR3 length equals 17 residues. CDR3 DNA: TGCAGCGTAACGAGCTCCCTCCTAGCGGGAGCTTACAATGAGCAGTTCTTC. Residues: CSVTSSLLAGAYNEQFF.

The chain couples TRBV7-3 to TRBJ2-2; 8 bases map to TRBD2. Trimming at V came to 5 bases and at J to 1 base, leaving 6 bases not matched to a gene. CDR1 and CDR2 from the germline V gene are SGHTA and FQGTGA. This CDR3 has 16 residues. The CDR3 loop reads CASSQLGLGNTGELFF. DNA for the CDR3: TGTGCCAGCAGCCAGTTGGGACTAGGGAACACCGGGGAGCTGTTTTTT.

CDR3 sequence reads: CASSTGQGSGNTIYF. DNA for the CDR3: TGTGCCAGCAGCACGGGACAGGGGTCTGGAAACACCATATATTTT. This chain connects TRBV6-1 to TRBJ1-3; TRBD1 agrees at 10 bases. Germline loops: CDR1 MNHNS, CDR2 SASEGT. The CDR3 consists of 15 residues. The trim removed 6 bases at V and 1 base at J, leaving 3 bases unmatched.